One sample yielded the 15 T cell receptor beta chains listed below, sequenced in a study of type 1 regulatory T cells. Their recognized antigens are unknown. A single record per CDR3 protein comes from TCRdb applying MiXCR to the reads. The data show some 60,000 distinct CDR3 sequences, 62% seen once. Sequencing used cultured non-Tr1 T cells, either the whole culture or a sorted T cell fraction (not recorded which). The receptors come from a human donor in good health.

This chain connects TRBV4-1 to TRBJ2-1; D unresolved. V dropped 5 bases and J dropped 5 bases, with 13 bases sitting between them. CDR1 and CDR2 (germline): MGHRA, YSYEKL. The CDR3 totals 14 residues. The CDR3 sequence: CASSLARLDNEQFF. CDR3 nucleotide sequence: TGCGCCAGCAGCTTGGCGCGGCTCGACAATGAGCAGTTCTTC.

The rearrangement links TRBV4-3 to TRBJ1-2, with D possibly TRBD1 on 5 matching bases. The CDR3 extends over 15 amino acids. Germline assignment: CDR1 LGHNA and CDR2 YSLEER. The V end was cut by 2 bases, the J end by 4 bases, with 14 bases between. This chain's CDR3 is CASSQSGTKVYGYTF. DNA for the CDR3: TGCGCCAGCAGCCAATCCGGGACTAAGGTCTATGGCTACACCTTC.

This clonotype is medium-sized in the sample. This rearrangement joins TRBV20-1 to TRBJ2-3; D uncertain. The length of the CDR3 is 14 residues. Trimming took 2 bases from V and 4 from J, leaving 13 bases between them. The germline CDR1 and CDR2 sequences are DFQATT and SNEGSKA (reference sequence). CDR3 loop: CSARIPGSADTQYF. CDR3 DNA sequence: TGCAGTGCTAGAATTCCCGGGTCGGCAGATACGCAGTATTTT.

The CDR3 nucleotides are TGCAGTGCTAGACCAACTAGGGCCGCCTACGAGCAGTACTTC. Residues: CSARPTRAAYEQYF. This chain links TRBV20-1 with TRBJ2-7; D is perhaps TRBD2 (5 bases). Germline CDR1 and CDR2: DFQATT and SNEGSKA (reference sequence). Trimming shortened V by 2 bases and J by 2 bases, and 13 bases separated the two germline ends. This CDR3 spans 14 amino acids.

V is TRBV11-2 and J is TRBJ2-1; D may be TRBD1 (6 bases). V was trimmed by 7 bases and J by 0 bases, leaving 10 bases between them. Germline CDR1 reads SGHAT; CDR2 reads FQNNGV. The CDR3 has 14 amino acids. The CDR3 DNA reads TGTGCCAGCAAACAGGGTTTCTCCTACAATGAGCAGTTCTTC. This sequence encodes CASKQGFSYNEQFF.

In its sample, this clonotype was seen a few times. Here the CDR3 reads CASSEGTSGETQYF. CDR3 sequence (DNA): TGCGCCAGCAGCGAAGGGACTAGCGGGGAGACCCAGTACTTC. V usage is TRBV5-1 and J usage is TRBJ2-5; 12 bases agree with TRBD2. The CDR3 length is 14 residues. With 4 bases clipped from V and 5 bases from J, the junction kept 3 bases outside the gene matches. Germline CDR1 SGHRS, CDR2 YFSETQ.

This chain links TRBV18 with TRBJ2-5; the D is unclear. Per germline, CDR1 KGHSH and CDR2 LQKENI. This CDR3 contains 16 residues. Between the trimmed V and J ends, which lost 0 bases and 0 bases, there was a span of 11 bases. CDR3 bases: TGTGCCAGCTCACCACCCTCGGAGTTTTACCAAGAGACCCAGTACTTC. This codes for CASSPPSEFYQETQYF.

This clonotype was found once. This sequence joins TRBV5-8 and TRBJ1-1; perhaps TRBD1 as D (6 bases). The CDR3 covers 12 residues. The germline V gene encodes CDR1 SGHTS and CDR2 YDEGEE. V shed 2 bases and J shed 10 bases, with 12 bases lying between them. CDR3 nucleotide sequence: TGTGCCAGCAGCTTTCGCGTGACAGGAGCTTTCTTT. Translated: CASSFRVTGAFF.

The rearrangement links TRBV20-1 to TRBJ1-5; 7 nucleotides match TRBD1. Germline lookup yields CDR1 DFQATT and CDR2 SNEGSKA (reference sequence). V was pared by 6 bases and J by 8 bases, with 13 bases of the junction left unmatched. CDR3 length equals 14 residues. CDR3 coding DNA: TGCAGTGCGCAGGGGACAGAGGTGAGGAAGCCCCAGCATTTT. It specifies CSAQGTEVRKPQHF.

This clonotype was observed a single time. The gene calls are TRBV21-1 and TRBJ2-7; TRBD1 was called by the table and not checked on the DNA. TRBV21-1 is a documented pseudogene. This CDR3 region has 15 residues. The CDR3 bases are TGTGCCAGCAGCAACCGGGACAGGGTATCCTACGAGCAGTACTTC. It translates to CASSNRDRVSYEQYF.

There are a few counts of this clonotype. The rearrangement joins TRBV20-1 to TRBJ2-7, with no clear D. V was pared by 0 bases and J by 5 bases, with 14 bases between. The CDR3 is 14 residues long. Germline lookup yields CDR1 DFQATT and CDR2 SNEGSKA (reference sequence). CDR3 nucleotide sequence: TGCAGTGCTAGAGATACCTCCCTCATCAACGAGCAGTACTTC. Translated: CSARDTSLINEQYF.

The V gene is TRBV13, the J gene TRBJ2-1, with D unclear. Germline CDR1 reads PRHDT; CDR2 reads FYEKMQ (reference sequence). The CDR3 extends over 13 amino acids. Trimming took 4 bases from V and 6 from J, leaving 10 bases between them. CDR3 region: CASSSLGVNEQFF. Written as DNA, the CDR3 is TGTGCCAGCAGCTCCCTCGGCGTCAATGAGCAGTTCTTC.

Written as DNA, the CDR3 is TGTGCCAGCAGCCTGGACGGGGGGTTGGCCTACGAGCAGTACTTC. It specifies CASSLDGGLAYEQYF. The chain is built from TRBV7-2 and TRBJ2-7, with 7 bases fitting TRBD2. CDR3 size: 15 residues. In germline, CDR1 is SGHTA, CDR2 FQGNSA. With 5 bases clipped from V and 2 bases from J, the junction kept 9 bases outside the gene matches. Together with reference TRBV7-2 and TRBJ2-7, the CDR3 gives the full variable domain: GAGVSQSPSNKVTEKGKDVELRCDPISGHTALYWYRQSLGQGLEFLIYFQGNSAPDKSGLPSDRFSAERTGGSVSTLTIQRTQQEDSAVYLCASSLDGGLAYEQYFGPGTRLTVT.

The CDR3 loop reads CASSVGLAGVDEQYF. The CDR3 DNA is TGTGCCAGCAGCGTAGGACTAGCGGGAGTTGACGAGCAGTACTTC. The J gene is TRBJ2-7, the V gene TRBV7-3, with 13 bases matching TRBD2. Germline trimming cut 5 bases from V and 5 bases from J; bases unmatched to any gene: 6. There are 15 residues in the CDR3. Germline CDR1 SGHTA, CDR2 FQGTGA.

This clonotype was detected once. The chain links TRBV6-6 to TRBJ1-4; D unresolved. The length of the CDR3 is 14 residues. Germline assignment: CDR1 MNHNY and CDR2 SVGAGI (reference sequence). V was pared by 2 bases and J by 5 bases, with 9 bases between. CDR3 coding DNA: TGTGCCAGCAGTTACGGTTCGACGAATGAAAAACTGTTTTTT. It is translated as CASSYGSTNEKLFF.